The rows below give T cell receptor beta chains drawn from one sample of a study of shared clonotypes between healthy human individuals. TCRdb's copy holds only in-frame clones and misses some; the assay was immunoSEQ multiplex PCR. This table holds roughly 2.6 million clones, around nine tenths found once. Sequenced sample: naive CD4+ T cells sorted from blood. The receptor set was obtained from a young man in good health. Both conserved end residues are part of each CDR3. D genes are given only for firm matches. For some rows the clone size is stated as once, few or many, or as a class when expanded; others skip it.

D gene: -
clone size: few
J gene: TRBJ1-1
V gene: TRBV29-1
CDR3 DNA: TGCAGCGGAGAGGGAGGCACTGAAGCTTTCTTT
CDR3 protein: CSGEGGTEAFF

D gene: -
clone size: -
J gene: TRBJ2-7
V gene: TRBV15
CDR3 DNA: TGTGCCACCAGCAGAGTAGCGGTGGCCTCCTACGAGCAGTACTTC
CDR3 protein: CATSRVAVASYEQYF

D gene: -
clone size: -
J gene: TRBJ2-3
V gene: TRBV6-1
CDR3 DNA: TGTGCCAGCAGTGAATCGTGGGCAGGACTCACGCAGTATTTT
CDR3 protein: CASSESWAGLTQYF

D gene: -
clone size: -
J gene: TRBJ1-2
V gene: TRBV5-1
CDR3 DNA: TGCGCCAGCAGCTCCCGGGATCTCTATGGCTACACCTTC
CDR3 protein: CASSSRDLYGYTF

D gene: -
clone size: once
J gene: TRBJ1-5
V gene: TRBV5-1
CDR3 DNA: TGCGCCAGCAGCCCTGGACTGGGGCAGCCCCAGCATTTT
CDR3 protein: CASSPGLGQPQHF

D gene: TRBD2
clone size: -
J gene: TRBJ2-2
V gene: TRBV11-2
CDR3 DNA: TGTGCCAGCAGAGGACTAGCGAGCACCGGGGAGCTGTTTTTT
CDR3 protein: CASRGLASTGELFF

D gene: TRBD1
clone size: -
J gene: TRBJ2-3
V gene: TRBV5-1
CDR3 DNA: TGCGCCAGCAGCTGGAAGACAGGGGCCAACACAGATACGCAGTATTTT
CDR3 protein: CASSWKTGANTDTQYF

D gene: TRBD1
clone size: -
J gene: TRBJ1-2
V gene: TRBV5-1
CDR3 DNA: TGCGCCAGCAGCCCAGGACAGGGTTATGGCTACACCTTC
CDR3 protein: CASSPGQGYGYTF

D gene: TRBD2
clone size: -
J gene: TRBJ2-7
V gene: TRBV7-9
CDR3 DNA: TGTGCCAGCAGCGAAACTAGCGGGAGCGTCGAGCAGTACTTC
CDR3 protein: CASSETSGSVEQYF

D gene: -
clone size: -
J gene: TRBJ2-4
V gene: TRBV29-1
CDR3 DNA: TGCAGCGTCGAACTCCGGGACATCAGGTACTTC
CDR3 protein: CSVELRDIRYF